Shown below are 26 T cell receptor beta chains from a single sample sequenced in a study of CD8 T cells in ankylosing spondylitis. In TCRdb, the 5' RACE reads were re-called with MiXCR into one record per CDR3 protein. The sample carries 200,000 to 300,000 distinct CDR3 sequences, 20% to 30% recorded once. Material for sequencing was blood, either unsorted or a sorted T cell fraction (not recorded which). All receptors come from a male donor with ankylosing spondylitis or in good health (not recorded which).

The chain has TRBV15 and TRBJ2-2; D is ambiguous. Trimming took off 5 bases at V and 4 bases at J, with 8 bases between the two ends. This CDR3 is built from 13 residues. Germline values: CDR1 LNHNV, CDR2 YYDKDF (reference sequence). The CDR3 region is CATSGSATGELFF. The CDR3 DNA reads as TGTGCCACCAGCGGCAGCGCCACCGGGGAGCTGTTTTTT.

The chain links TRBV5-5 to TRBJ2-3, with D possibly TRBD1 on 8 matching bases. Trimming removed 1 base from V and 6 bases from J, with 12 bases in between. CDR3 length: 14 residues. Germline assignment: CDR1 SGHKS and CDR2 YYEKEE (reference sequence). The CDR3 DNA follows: TGTGCCAGCAGCTTGACAGGGGGAGGGGATACGCAGTATTTT. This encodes CASSLTGGGDTQYF. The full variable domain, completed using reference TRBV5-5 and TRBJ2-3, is DAGVTQSPTHLIKTRGQQVTLRCSPISGHKSVSWYQQVLGQGPQFIFQYYEKEERGRGNFPDRFSARQFPNYSSELNVNALLLGDSALYLCASSLTGGGDTQYFGPGTRLTVL.

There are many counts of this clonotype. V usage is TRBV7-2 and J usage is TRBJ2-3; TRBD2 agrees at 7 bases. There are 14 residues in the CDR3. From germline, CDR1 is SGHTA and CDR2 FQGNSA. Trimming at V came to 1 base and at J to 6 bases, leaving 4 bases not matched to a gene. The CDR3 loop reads CASSLESSGDTQYF. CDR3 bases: TGTGCCAGCAGCTTAGAAAGTAGCGGGGATACGCAGTATTTT.

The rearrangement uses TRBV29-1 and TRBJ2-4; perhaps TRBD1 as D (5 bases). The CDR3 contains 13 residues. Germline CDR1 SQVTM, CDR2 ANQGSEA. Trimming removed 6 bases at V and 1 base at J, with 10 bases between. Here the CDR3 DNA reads TGCAGCGTGCGACAGAGGGCCAAAAACATTCAGTACTTC. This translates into CSVRQRAKNIQYF.

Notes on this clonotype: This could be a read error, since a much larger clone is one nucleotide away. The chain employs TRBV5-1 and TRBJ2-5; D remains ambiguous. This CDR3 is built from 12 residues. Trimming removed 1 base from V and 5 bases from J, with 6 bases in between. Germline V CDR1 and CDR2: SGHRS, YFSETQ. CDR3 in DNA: TGCGCCAGCAGCTTGACTTGGGAGACCCAGTACTTC. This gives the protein CASSLTWETQYF.

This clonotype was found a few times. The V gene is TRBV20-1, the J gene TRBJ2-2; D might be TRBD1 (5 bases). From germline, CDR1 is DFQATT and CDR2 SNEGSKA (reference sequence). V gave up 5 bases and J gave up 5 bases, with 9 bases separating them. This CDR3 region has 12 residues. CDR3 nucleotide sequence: TGCAGTGCTCAGACAGTAACCGGGGAGCTGTTTTTT. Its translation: CSAQTVTGELFF.

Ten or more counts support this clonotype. The CDR3 DNA reads as TGTGCCAGCAGTTTATACAGGGAGGGCGAGCAGTACTTC. As protein: CASSLYREGEQYF. The chain joins TRBV12-3 or TRBV12-4 to TRBJ2-7; the D gene is possibly TRBD2 (7 bases). The CDR3 runs 13 residues. V was cut by 2 bases and J by 6 bases, with 11 bases left in between.

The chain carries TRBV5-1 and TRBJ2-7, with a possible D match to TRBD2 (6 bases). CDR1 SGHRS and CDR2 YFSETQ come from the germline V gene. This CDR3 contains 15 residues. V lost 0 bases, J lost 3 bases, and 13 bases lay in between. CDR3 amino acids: CASSLVAGLDYEQYF. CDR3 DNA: TGCGCCAGCAGCTTGGTTGCGGGGTTGGACTACGAGCAGTACTTC. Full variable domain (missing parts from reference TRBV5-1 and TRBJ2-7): KAGVTQTPRYLIKTRGQQVTLSCSPISGHRSVSWYQQTPGQGLQFLFEYFSETQRNKGNFPGRFSGRQFSNSRSEMNVSTLELGDSALYLCASSLVAGLDYEQYFGPGTRLTVT.

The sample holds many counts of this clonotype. CDR3 sequence reads: CASSFKSAPDTQYF. For the CDR3, the DNA is TGTGCCAGCAGCTTTAAATCGGCCCCCGATACGCAGTATTTT. The chain employs TRBV5-6 and TRBJ2-3, with D hard to call. Germline CDR1 is SGHDT and CDR2 is YYEEEE. Trimming took off 2 bases at V and 6 bases at J, with 13 bases between the two ends. The CDR3 is 14 residues long.

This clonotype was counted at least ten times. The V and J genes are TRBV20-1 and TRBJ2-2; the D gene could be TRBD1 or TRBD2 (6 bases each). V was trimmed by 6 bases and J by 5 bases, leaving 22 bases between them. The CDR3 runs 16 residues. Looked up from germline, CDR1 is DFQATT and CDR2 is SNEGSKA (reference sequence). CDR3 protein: CSAPKGGAGLTGELFF. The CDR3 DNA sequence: TGCAGTGCCCCCAAGGGGGGAGCAGGGTTGACCGGGGAGCTGTTTTTT.

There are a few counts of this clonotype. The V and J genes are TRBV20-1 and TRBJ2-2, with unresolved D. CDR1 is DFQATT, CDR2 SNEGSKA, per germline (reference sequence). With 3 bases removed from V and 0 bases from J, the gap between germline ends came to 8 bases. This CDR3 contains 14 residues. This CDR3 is CSASRSANTGELFF. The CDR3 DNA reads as TGCAGTGCTAGTAGGTCAGCGAACACCGGGGAGCTGTTTTTT.

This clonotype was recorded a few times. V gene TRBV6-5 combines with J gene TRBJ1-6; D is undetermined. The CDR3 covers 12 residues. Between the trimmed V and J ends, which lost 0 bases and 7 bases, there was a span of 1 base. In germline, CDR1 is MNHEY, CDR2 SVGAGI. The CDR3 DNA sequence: TGTGCCAGCAGTTACTCGAATTCACCCCTCCACTTT. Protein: CASSYSNSPLHF.

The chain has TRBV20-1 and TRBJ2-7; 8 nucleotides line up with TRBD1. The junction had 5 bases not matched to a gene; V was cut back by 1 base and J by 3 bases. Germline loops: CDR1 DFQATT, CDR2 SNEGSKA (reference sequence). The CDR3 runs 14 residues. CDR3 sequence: CSARGGQGGYEQYF. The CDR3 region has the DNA TGCAGTGCTAGAGGCGGACAGGGAGGCTACGAGCAGTACTTC.

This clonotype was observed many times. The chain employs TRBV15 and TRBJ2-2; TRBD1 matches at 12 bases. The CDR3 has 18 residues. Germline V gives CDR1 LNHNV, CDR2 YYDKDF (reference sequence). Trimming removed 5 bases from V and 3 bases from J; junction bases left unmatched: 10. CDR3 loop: CATSGHRDRGLYTGELFF. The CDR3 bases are TGTGCCACCAGCGGTCACCGGGACAGGGGGCTGTACACCGGGGAGCTGTTTTTT.

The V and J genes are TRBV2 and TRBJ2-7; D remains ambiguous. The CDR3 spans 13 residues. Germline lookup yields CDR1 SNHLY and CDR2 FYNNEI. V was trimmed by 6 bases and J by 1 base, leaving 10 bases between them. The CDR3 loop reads CASRADGSYEQYF. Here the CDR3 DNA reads TGTGCCAGCAGGGCCGACGGTTCCTACGAGCAGTACTTC.

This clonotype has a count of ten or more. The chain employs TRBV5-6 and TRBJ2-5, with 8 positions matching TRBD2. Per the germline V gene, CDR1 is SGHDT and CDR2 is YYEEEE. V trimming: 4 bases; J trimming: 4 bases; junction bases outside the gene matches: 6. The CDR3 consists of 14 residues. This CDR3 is CASSREGGAETQYF. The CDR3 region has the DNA TGTGCCAGCAGCCGGGAGGGCGGGGCAGAGACCCAGTACTTC.

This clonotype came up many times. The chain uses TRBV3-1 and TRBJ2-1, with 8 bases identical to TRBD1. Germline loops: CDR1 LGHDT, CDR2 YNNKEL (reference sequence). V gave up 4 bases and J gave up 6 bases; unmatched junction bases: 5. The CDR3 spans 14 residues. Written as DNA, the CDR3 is TGTGCCAGCAGCCCCAGACAGGGGCGCAATGAGCAGTTCTTC. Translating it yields CASSPRQGRNEQFF.

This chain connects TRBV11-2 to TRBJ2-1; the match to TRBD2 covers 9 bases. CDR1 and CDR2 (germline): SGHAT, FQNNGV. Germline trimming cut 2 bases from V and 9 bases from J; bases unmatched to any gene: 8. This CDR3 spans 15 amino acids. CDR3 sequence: CASSLLGGGAGEQFF. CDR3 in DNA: TGTGCCAGCAGCTTACTGGGCGGGGGGGCCGGTGAGCAGTTCTTC.

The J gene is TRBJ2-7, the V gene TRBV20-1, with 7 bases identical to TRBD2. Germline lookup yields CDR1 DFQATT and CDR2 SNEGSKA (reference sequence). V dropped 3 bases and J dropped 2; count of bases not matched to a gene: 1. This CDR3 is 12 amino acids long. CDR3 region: CSASGGTYEQYF. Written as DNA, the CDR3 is TGCAGTGCTAGCGGGGGGACCTACGAGCAGTACTTC.

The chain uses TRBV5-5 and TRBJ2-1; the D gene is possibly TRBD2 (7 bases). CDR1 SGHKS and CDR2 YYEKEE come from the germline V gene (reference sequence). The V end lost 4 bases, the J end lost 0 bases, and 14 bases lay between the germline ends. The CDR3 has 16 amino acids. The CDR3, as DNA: TGTGCCAGCAGCCTGGGAGGGGGGGTCTCCTACAATGAGCAGTTCTTC. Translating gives CASSLGGGVSYNEQFF.

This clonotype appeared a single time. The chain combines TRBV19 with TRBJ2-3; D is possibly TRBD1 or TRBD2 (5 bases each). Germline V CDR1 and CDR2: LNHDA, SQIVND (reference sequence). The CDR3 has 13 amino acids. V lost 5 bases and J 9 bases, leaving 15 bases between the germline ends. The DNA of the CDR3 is TGTGCCAGTAGTTCTCCTGGGGGTAACACGCAGTATTTT. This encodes CASSSPGGNTQYF.

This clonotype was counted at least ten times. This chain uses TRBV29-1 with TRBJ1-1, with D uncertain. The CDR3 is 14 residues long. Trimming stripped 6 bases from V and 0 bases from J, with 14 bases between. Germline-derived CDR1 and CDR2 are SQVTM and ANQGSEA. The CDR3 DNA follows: TGCAGCGTACGGACTCTTACTTTGAACACTGAAGCTTTCTTT. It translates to CSVRTLTLNTEAFF.

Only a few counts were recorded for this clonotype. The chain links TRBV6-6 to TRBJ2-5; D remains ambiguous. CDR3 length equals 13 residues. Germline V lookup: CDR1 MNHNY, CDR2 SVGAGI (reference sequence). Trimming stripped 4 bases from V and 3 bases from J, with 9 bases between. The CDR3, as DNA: TGTGCCAGCAGTTTTGGTCCCGAAGAGACCCAGTACTTC. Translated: CASSFGPEETQYF.

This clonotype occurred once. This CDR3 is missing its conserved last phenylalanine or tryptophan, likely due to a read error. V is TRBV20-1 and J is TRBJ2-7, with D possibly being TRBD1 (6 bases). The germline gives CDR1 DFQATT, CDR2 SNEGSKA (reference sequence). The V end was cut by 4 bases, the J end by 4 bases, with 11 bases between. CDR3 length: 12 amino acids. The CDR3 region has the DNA TGCAGTGCTACCGACAGGCTGTACGAGCAGTACCTC. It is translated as CSATDRLYEQYL.

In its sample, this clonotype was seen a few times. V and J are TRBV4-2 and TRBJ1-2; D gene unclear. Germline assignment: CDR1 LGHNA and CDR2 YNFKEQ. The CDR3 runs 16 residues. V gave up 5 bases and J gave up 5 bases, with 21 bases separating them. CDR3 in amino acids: CASSEGVDLPGYGYTF. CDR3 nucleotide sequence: TGTGCCAGCAGCGAAGGTGTGGACCTTCCGGGATATGGCTACACCTTC.

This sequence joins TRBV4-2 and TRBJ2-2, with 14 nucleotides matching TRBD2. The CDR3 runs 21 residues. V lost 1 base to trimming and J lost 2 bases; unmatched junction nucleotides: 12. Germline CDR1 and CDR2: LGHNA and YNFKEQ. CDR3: CASSQARLAGGQGYNTGELFF. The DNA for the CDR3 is TGTGCCAGCAGCCAAGCTAGACTAGCGGGGGGGCAGGGTTATAACACCGGGGAGCTGTTTTTT.